The rows below give T cell receptor beta chains drawn from one sample of a study of shared clonotypes between healthy human individuals. The table came from immunoSEQ multiplex PCR; TCRdb's copy has only in-frame clones and leaves some out. The table has roughly 2,300,000 clones, around 92% seen once. What was sequenced was naive CD4+ T cells from PBMCs. Source of these receptors: a young man in good health. Some clones in this sample may be carry-over from other donors' samples. Both conserved end residues are part of each CDR3. D genes are given only for firm matches. A row's size may be missing; if present it is once, few, many or a size class.

>TRBV7-2|-|-|TRBJ2-1
TGTGCCAGCAGCTCCCGACAGGTCTTGGACAATGAGCAGTTCTTC
CASSSRQVLDNEQFF
>TRBV6-5|-|-|TRBJ2-3
TGTGCCAGCAGTTACCGGCTACCCACAGATACGCAGTATTTT
CASSYRLPTDTQYF
>TRBV29-1|-|-|TRBJ1-2
TGCAGCGTTGAAAGAAGGCAAGTCTATGGCTACACCTTC
CSVERRQVYGYTF
>TRBV18|-|-|TRBJ1-2
TGTGCCAGCTCACCCCTGGACAGTAGTGGCTACACCTTC
CASSPLDSSGYTF
>TRBV18|TRBD1|once|TRBJ2-7
TGTGCCAGCTCACTCACCGGGACAGGGGGCATCGAGCAGTACTTC
CASSLTGTGGIEQYF
>TRBV5-1|TRBD1|-|TRBJ1-1
TGCGCCAGCAGCTTCCTCGGACAGGGGATGAACACTGAAGCTTTCTTT
CASSFLGQGMNTEAFF
>TRBV5-6|-|-|TRBJ1-4
TGTGCCAGCAGCTGGGACCATAATGAAAAACTGTTTTTT
CASSWDHNEKLFF
>TRBV29-1|-|-|TRBJ1-1
TGCAGCGTTGGGGGGAGGGTCGGAACTGAAGCTTTCTTT
CSVGGRVGTEAFF
>TRBV7-3|-|-|TRBJ2-3
TGTGCCAGCAGCCCCTGGGGGGTCGATACGCAGTATTTT
CASSPWGVDTQYF
>TRBV6-5|TRBD1|once|TRBJ1-4
TGTGCCAGCAGTTCAAACGACAGGGGGCGCGAAAAACTGTTTTTT
CASSSNDRGREKLFF
>TRBV28|TRBD1|-|TRBJ1-2
TGTGCCAGCACCACGGTAGCGACAGGGGCTCGGGGCTACACCTTC
CASTTVATGARGYTF
>TRBV28|TRBD1|-|TRBJ1-2
TGTGCCAGCAGTCAGCTGACAGGGTCGGATGGCTACACCTTC
CASSQLTGSDGYTF
>TRBV7-9|-|once|TRBJ2-7
TGTGCCAGCAGCCCCGGGGGGCACGAGCAGTACTTC
CASSPGGHEQYF
>TRBV7-3|TRBD1|-|TRBJ2-5
TGTGCCAGCAGCGGAACAGGGGGATTAGAGGAGACCCAGTACTTC
CASSGTGGLEETQYF
>TRBV28|-|once|TRBJ2-6
TGTGCCAGCACCCAGGGGGGGGCGCGGGGTTCCGGGGCCAACGTCCTGACTTTC
CASTQGGARGSGANVLTF
>TRBV7-2|-|-|TRBJ1-6
TGTGCCAGCAGCTTAAGGACCGTCCCCCTCCACTTT
CASSLRTVPLHF
>TRBV29-1|-|few|TRBJ1-1
TGCAGCGTTGCGAGAGCCTTGAACACTGAAGCTTTCTTT
CSVARALNTEAFF
>TRBV7-2|TRBD1|-|TRBJ1-2
TGTGCCAGCAGCGCTAGCGGGACAGGATCTAACTATGGCTACACCTTC
CASSASGTGSNYGYTF
>TRBV7-9|-|-|TRBJ2-7
TGTGCCAGCAGCGAGTCCTGGGAGGCCCCCTACGAGCAGTACTTC
CASSESWEAPYEQYF
>TRBV5-4|TRBD1|-|TRBJ1-2
TGTGCCAGCAGCTTGAGGACAGGGGGCCGCTATGGCTACACCTTC
CASSLRTGGRYGYTF
>TRBV6-5|TRBD1|-|TRBJ1-5
TGTGCCAGCAGGGGACAGGGGGCAAACCAGCCCCAGCATTTT
CASRGQGANQPQHF
>TRBV6-6|-|-|TRBJ1-5
TGTGCCAGCAAGGCGGATACCTATAGCAATCAGCCCCAGCATTTT
CASKADTYSNQPQHF
>TRBV5-6|-|-|TRBJ1-5
TGTGCCAGCAGCTTGGAGGGCCCGGGAGGTCAGCCCCAGCATTTT
CASSLEGPGGQPQHF
>TRBV2|TRBD2|-|TRBJ2-5
TGTGCCAGCTCTGGACTAGCCGTCGGGACCCAGTACTTC
CASSGLAVGTQYF
>TRBV6-4|-|-|TRBJ1-1
TGTGCCAGCCTCCGGGGAGGCGGCACTGAAGCTTTCTTT
CASLRGGGTEAFF
>TRBV5-1|TRBD2|once|TRBJ2-1
TGCGCCAGCAGCTCTGATGGCGGGAGGGTGGATGAGCAGTTCTTC
CASSSDGGRVDEQFF
>TRBV27|TRBD1|-|TRBJ2-1
TGTGCCAGCAGATTAACAGGGGAAAGCTCCTACAATGAGCAGTTCTTC
CASRLTGESSYNEQFF
>TRBV20-1|-|-|TRBJ1-5
TGCAGTGCTCCTGACGGGGGGCCCCAGCATTTT
CSAPDGGPQHF
>TRBV27|TRBD1|-|TRBJ2-7
TGTGCCAGCAGTAGAGTACAGGGGGCGACCTACGAGCAGTACTTC
CASSRVQGATYEQYF
>TRBV5-4|TRBD1|few|TRBJ1-1
TGTGCCAGCAGCACTCCACGACAGGGAGACACTGAAGCTTTCTTT
CASSTPRQGDTEAFF
>TRBV7-9|TRBD2|-|TRBJ2-5
TGTGCCAGCAGCTTAGGAGGTGGCGGGAGTGGCGAAGAGACCCAGTACTTC
CASSLGGGGSGEETQYF
>TRBV5-1|-|-|TRBJ2-3
TGCGCCAGCAGCTTCCGAACGGGAGCGGTCACAGATACGCAGTATTTT
CASSFRTGAVTDTQYF
>TRBV28|-|-|TRBJ2-7
TGTGCCAGCAGTTTAGGCGGGACTCTTTCCTACGAGCAGTACTTC
CASSLGGTLSYEQYF
>TRBV5-1|-|-|TRBJ2-3
TGCGCCAGCAGCTTTGGCCGGCCCACAGATACGCAGTATTTT
CASSFGRPTDTQYF
>TRBV12-5|TRBD2|-|TRBJ2-7
TGTGCTAGTGGTTTGGACCTAGCGGGAGTGCTCCACGAGCAGTACTTC
CASGLDLAGVLHEQYF
>TRBV10-1|TRBD2|-|TRBJ2-1
TGCGCCAGCAGTGAGGGAGGCTGTTGGCTAGCGGGAGGGATTTGGGTCTGCAATGAGCAGTTCTTC
CASSEGGCWLAGGIWVCNEQFF
>TRBV5-5|-|-|TRBJ1-1
TGTGCCAGCATCCCGGGGGTCCGGGGGTGGGACACTGAAGCTTTCTTT
CASIPGVRGWDTEAFF
>TRBV5-1|TRBD1|-|TRBJ1-2
TGCGCCAGCAGCTTGGGACAGGGGGCGAACTATGGCTACACCTTC
CASSLGQGANYGYTF
>TRBV6-1|-|-|TRBJ1-1
TGTGCCAGCAGTGGAGGGTTTGAAGGGGGTGAAGCTTTCTTT
CASSGGFEGGEAFF
>TRBV9|-|-|TRBJ2-5
TGTGCCAGCAGCGTAGCCCCAGGAGTCGGGGAGACCCAGTACTTC
CASSVAPGVGETQYF
>TRBV7-9|TRBD2|-|TRBJ2-3
TGTGCCAGCGGACGGGCTAGCGGGAGAGTAGATACGCAGTATTTT
CASGRASGRVDTQYF
>TRBV27|TRBD1|-|TRBJ1-1
TGTGCCAGCGGGAGGGGGCGCTTCACTGAAGCTTTCTTT
CASGRGRFTEAFF
>TRBV6-5|TRBD1|-|TRBJ2-5
TGTGCCAGCAGTCGATGGGACAGGGTGGAGACCCAGTACTTC
CASSRWDRVETQYF
>TRBV15|TRBD2|-|TRBJ2-1
TGTGCCACCAGCAGAGTTGGGGGCAAACGGGAGGGCCGGCAGTTCTTC
CATSRVGGKREGRQFF
>TRBV5-6|-|-|TRBJ1-3
TGTGCCAGCCAGCCGAGTAGTGGCGGAAACACCATATATTTT
CASQPSSGGNTIYF
>TRBV5-1|TRBD2|-|TRBJ2-7
TGCGCCAGCAGCGTGGAACGACTAGCGGGAGGCTACGAGCAGTACTTC
CASSVERLAGGYEQYF
>TRBV6-5|-|-|TRBJ2-7
TGTGCCAGCAGTTACTCCGGGGGCTCGGGGGAGCAGTACTTC
CASSYSGGSGEQYF
>TRBV7-2|TRBD2|-|TRBJ2-3
TGTGCCAGCAGCCACTCGGGGGGGCTAGCGACAGATACGCAGTATTTT
CASSHSGGLATDTQYF
>TRBV19|-|once|TRBJ1-2
TGTGCCAGTACCCCCTACGTTTGGGCTTCCCATGGCTACACCTTC
CASTPYVWASHGYTF
>TRBV5-4|-|once|TRBJ2-7
TGTGCCAGCAGCCTACCTGGAGGGTCAGGGGACTACGAGCAGTACTTC
CASSLPGGSGDYEQYF